The 2 T cell receptor beta chains given below trace back to one sample, sequenced in a study of technical replicates of blood from several donors. The data were produced by immunoSEQ multiplex PCR, yet TCRdb's version contains in-frame clones alone and is incomplete. The sample has about 63,000 clones, around 87% seen once. Material: PBMCs. The receptors here all came from a human donor in good health. Some clones in this sample may be carry-over from other donors' samples.

This clone was observed a single time. This rearrangement joins TRBV10-3 to TRBJ2-7; D possibly corresponds to TRBD1 (5 bases). The germline gives CDR1 ENHRY, CDR2 SYGVKD. Trimming cost V 0 bases and J 2 bases, with 11 bases left between them. The CDR3 extends over 15 amino acids. CDR3 in DNA: TGTGCCATCAGTGAGTCTTCAGGGCGCACCTACGAGCAGTACTTC. Amino acids: CAISESSGRTYEQYF.

This clone has only one observation. The genes are TRBV4-3 and TRBJ2-3, with D unclear. V was trimmed by 0 bases and J by 1 base, leaving 14 bases between them. Germline V lookup: CDR1 LGHNA, CDR2 YSLEER. CDR3 length equals 17 residues. The CDR3 bases are TGCGCCAGCAGCCAAGATAGGAGTGGAATGGGCACAGATACGCAGTATTTT. The encoded protein is CASSQDRSGMGTDTQYF.